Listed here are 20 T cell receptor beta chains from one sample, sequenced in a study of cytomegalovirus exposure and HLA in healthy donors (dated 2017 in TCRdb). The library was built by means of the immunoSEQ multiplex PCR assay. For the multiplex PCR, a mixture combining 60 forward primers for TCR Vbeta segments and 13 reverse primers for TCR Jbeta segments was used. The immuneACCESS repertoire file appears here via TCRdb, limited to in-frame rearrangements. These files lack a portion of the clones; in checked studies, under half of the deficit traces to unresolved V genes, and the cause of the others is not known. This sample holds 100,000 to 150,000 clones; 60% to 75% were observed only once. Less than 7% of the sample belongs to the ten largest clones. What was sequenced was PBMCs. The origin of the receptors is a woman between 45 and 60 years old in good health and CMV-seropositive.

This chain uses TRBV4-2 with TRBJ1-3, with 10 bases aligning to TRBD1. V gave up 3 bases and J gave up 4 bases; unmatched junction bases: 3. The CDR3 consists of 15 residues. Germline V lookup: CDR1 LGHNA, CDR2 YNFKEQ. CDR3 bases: TGTGCCAGCAGCCAGGGGACAGGGGTGGGAAACACCATATATTTT. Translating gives CASSQGTGVGNTIYF.

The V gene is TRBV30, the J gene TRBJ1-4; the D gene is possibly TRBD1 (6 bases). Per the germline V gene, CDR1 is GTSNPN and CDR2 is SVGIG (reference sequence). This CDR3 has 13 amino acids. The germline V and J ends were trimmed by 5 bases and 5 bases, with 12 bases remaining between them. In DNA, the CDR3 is TGTGCCTGGGCGGGGGGGGCAAATGAAAAACTGTTTTTT. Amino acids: CAWAGGANEKLFF.

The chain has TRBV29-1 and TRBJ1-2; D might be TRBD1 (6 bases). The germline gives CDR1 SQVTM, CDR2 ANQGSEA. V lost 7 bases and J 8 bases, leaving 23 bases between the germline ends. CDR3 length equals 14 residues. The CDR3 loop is CSAPLDRSHGGYTF. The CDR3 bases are TGCAGCGCTCCCCTGGACAGATCCCACGGGGGCTACACCTTC.

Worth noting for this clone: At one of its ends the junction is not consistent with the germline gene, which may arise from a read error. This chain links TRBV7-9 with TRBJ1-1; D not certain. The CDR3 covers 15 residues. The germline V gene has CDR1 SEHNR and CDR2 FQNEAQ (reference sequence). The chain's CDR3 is CSSSSGPIGNTEAFF. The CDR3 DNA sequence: TGTTCCAGCAGCTCTGGTCCTATCGGGAACACTGAAGCTTTCTTT.

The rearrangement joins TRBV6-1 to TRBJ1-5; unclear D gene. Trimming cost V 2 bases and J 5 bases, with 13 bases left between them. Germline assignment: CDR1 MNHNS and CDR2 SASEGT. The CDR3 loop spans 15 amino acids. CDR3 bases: TGTGCCAGCAGTGAAAGCCTAGGTGGCGATCAGCCCCAGCATTTT. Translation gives CASSESLGGDQPQHF.

The DNA of the CDR3 is TGTGCCAGCAGCTTACACGCGGGCTACACTGAAGCTTTCTTT. It yields the protein CASSLHAGYTEAFF. The J gene is TRBJ1-1, the V gene TRBV11-3; D gene unclear. Germline lookup yields CDR1 SGHNT and CDR2 YENEEA. The CDR3 runs to 14 residues. V was trimmed by 2 bases and J by 3 bases, leaving 10 bases between them.

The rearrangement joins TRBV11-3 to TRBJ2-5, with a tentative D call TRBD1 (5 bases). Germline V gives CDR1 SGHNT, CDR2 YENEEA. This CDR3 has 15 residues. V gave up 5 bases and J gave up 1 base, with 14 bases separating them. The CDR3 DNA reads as TGTGCCAGCAGCCCGGGCTTGGGGCGCCAAGAGACCCAGTACTTC. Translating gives CASSPGLGRQETQYF.

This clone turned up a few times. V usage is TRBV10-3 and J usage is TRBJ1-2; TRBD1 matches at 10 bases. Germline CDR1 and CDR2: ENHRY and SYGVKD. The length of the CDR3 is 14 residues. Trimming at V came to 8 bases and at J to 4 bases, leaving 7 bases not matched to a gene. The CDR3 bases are TGTGCCATCGCAGACAGGGGGCTGGGCTATGGCTACACCTTC. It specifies CAIADRGLGYGYTF.

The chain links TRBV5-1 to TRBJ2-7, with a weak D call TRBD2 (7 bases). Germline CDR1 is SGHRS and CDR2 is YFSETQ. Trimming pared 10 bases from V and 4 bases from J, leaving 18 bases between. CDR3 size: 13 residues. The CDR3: CASGAGEGYEQYF. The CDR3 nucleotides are TGCGCCTCGGGGGCAGGGGAGGGATACGAGCAGTACTTC.

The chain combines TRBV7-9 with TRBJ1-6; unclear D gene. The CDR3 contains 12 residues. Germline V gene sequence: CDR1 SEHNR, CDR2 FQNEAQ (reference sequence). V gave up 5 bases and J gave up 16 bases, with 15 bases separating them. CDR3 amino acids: CASSPPWQPLHF. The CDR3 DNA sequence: TGTGCCAGCAGCCCACCCTGGCAACCTCTCCACTTT.

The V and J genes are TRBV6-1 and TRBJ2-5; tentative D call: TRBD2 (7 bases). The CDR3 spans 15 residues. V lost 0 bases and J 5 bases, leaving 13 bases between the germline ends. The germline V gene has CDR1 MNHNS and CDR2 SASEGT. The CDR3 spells CASSEAIRGGETQYF. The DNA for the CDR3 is TGTGCCAGCAGTGAAGCTATCAGGGGAGGGGAGACCCAGTACTTC.

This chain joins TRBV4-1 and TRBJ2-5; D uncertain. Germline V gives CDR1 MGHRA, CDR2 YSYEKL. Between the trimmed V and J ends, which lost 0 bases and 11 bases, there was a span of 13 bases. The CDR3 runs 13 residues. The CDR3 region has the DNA TGCGCCAGCAGCCAAGAAGTGGCGGATGAGCAGTACTTC. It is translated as CASSQEVADEQYF.

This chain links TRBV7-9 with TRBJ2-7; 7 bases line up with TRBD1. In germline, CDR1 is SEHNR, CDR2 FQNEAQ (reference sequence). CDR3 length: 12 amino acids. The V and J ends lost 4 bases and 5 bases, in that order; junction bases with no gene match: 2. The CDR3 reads CASSSTGDEQYF. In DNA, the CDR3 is TGTGCCAGCAGCTCCACAGGGGACGAGCAGTACTTC.

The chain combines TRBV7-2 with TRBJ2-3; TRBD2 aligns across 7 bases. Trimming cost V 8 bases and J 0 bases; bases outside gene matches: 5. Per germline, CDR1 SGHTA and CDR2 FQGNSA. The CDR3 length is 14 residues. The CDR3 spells CASAGGTSTDTQYF. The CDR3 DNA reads TGTGCCAGCGCCGGGGGGACTAGCACAGATACGCAGTATTTT.

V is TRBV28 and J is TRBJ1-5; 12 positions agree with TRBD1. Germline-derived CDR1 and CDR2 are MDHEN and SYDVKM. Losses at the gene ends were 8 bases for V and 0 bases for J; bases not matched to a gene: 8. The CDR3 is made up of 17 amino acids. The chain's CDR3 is CASGRDRGRISNQPQHF. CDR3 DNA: TGTGCCAGCGGGCGGGACAGGGGGCGGATTAGCAATCAGCCCCAGCATTTT.

The CDR3 bases are TGTGCCAGCAGCTTAGTACGGCAAGAGACCCAGTACTTC. Its protein is CASSLVRQETQYF. The V gene is TRBV7-6, the J gene TRBJ2-5; no clear D. The germline gives CDR1 SGHVS, CDR2 FNYEAQ. V gave up 1 base and J gave up 2 bases, with 5 bases separating them. The CDR3 sequence is 13 residues long.

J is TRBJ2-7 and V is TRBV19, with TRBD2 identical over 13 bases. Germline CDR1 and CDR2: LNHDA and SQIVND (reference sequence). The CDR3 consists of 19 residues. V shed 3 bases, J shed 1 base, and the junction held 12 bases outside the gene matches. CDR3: CASSILGLAGSPPSYEQYF. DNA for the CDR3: TGTGCCAGTAGTATTCTGGGACTAGCGGGGAGTCCCCCTTCCTACGAGCAGTACTTC.

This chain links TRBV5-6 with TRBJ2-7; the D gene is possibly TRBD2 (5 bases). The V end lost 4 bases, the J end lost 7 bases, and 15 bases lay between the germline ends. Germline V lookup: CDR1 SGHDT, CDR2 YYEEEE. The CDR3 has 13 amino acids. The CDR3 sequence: CASSPPDPGEQYF. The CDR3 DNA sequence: TGTGCCAGCAGCCCACCGGACCCGGGGGAGCAGTACTTC.

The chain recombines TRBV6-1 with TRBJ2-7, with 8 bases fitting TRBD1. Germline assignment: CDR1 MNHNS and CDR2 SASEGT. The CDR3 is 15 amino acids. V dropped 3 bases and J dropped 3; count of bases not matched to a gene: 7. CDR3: CASSDRNRGNYEQYF. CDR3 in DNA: TGTGCCAGCAGTGACCGGAACAGGGGGAACTACGAGCAGTACTTC.

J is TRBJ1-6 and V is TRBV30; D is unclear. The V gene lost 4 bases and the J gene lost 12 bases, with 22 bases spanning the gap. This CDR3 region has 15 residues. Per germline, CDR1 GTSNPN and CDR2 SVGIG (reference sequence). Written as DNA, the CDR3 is TGTGCCTGGAATTGGATGAGGAACCCCGCGGGACCCCTCCACTTT. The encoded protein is CAWNWMRNPAGPLHF.